This TCR beta chain derives from a study of T cell responses to AZD1222 COVID-19 vaccine (dated by TCRdb to about 2021). General notes on the study: AZD1222 recipients with second doses at about 4 weeks or about 12 weeks were pooled, because spike-specific TCR depth and breadth did not differ between schedules. Trial participants were enrolled by age into 18-55, 56-69 and 70-plus year subgroups, with roughly 150, 30 and 60 TCR-sequenced participants respectively. A total of 230 to 250 trial participants underwent TCR sequencing, of whom around 210 had received two doses of AZD1222 and roughly 26 had received two doses of the MenACWY control vaccine. The paper as a whole reports these results and caveats: Most participants were white British and females outnumbered males, and the authors suggested that clonal diversity may have been underestimated. Reportedly, close to half of the unique spike-specific TCRs recognized epitopes lying outside the regions that are mutated in the B.1.351 and B.1.1.7 variants. Vaccine-associated CD4 TCRs spanned the whole spike protein, with dominant responses in regions 160-218 and 743-854. Because no samples from the day 14 peak response were available, repertoires could be characterized only after the peak T cell response. After two AZD1222 doses, both the breadth and the depth of spike-specific TCRs were significantly higher than at day 0 and than in MenACWY recipients. The 56-69-year group was small, and its depth increase did not reach significance, likely because of low power. Conclusions about previously exposed vaccinees are limited because only a handful of AZD1222 recipients were SARS-CoV-2 seropositive at baseline.

Reading the label with the study, this specimen's time point is: baseline before first vaccination. Samples from vaccinated people were obtained from the UK trials COV001 and COV002, which included a single-blind randomized controlled phase 2/3 trial of AZD1222 (ChAdOx1 nCoV-19) in healthy adults. For TCRbeta chain sequencing, PBMC samples were collected from trial participants at day 0 and at day 28 after the second dose. The CDR3 regions of human TCRbeta chains were analyzed by immunosequencing. The authors processed their data as follows. TCRs in the repertoires were matched against a reference library of SARS-CoV-2-specific TCRs that had been generated with the MIRA antigen-specificity platform. Breadth meant the fraction of unique TCRs that were SARS-CoV-2-associated, whereas depth meant the fraction of total T cells that were SARS-CoV-2-associated. Each spike-specific TCR was assigned to its reactive spike region and to a CD4 or CD8 class using the MIRA data. Log10-transformed breadth and depth values were compared by one-way ANOVA with Sidak's multiple comparisons tests. As stored in TCRdb, this immuneACCESS dataset retains in-frame rearrangements with V and J assigned. A fraction of the clones does not appear; measured against another copy, unresolved V genes explain less than half of the discrepancy, and the remainder lacks a known reason. V and J calls and clone size are those listed in that table; D and trimming were worked out from the DNA. Present in this sample are 150,000 to 200,000 clones, just under 90% of which were seen just once. The ten most abundant clones make up under 6.5% of the sample.

CDR1 and CDR2 are drawn from the germline V gene: SGHRS, YFSETQ. Trimming leaves V shorter by 4 bases and J shorter by 4 bases, with the junction holding 7 bases beyond the gene matches. Including cysteine and phenylalanine, the CDR3 has 15 amino acids. Of the read, only the CDR3 DNA is kept; its 45 bases are in frame from base 1. As concerns this clone: Its antigen remains undetermined. There are no base qualities to consult, and no much larger clone falls within one base.

Rearrangement joined TRBV5-1 to TRBJ2-3; 9 junctional bases match TRBD2. The sample here was peripheral blood, taken on day 0 of AZD1222 vaccination. This TCR was recovered from an adult in good health. Here is the DNA: TGCGCCAGCAGCACACCGGGACTAGCTTCAGATACGCAGTATTTT. Translated, it reads CASSTPGLASDTQYF.